Listed here are 12 T cell receptor beta chains from one sample, sequenced in a study of blood T cells in healthy people across ages. The authors ran a second PCR of 7 to 11 cycles using a sample-barcoded 5' primer and a J-beta primer mix. MiXCR, run by TCRdb on the 5' RACE reads, gives a single entry per CDR3 protein. The sample contains about 620,000 distinct CDR3 sequences, over 20% of which appear only once. Sequenced material: blood. The receptor set was obtained from a man between 65 and 79 years old in good health.

This clonotype was counted many times. V is TRBV18 and J is TRBJ1-5; 8 nucleotides align to TRBD1. Germline CDR1 and CDR2: KGHSH and LQKENI. V was pared by 8 bases and J by 6 bases, with 9 bases of the junction left unmatched. The CDR3 contains 14 residues. CDR3 sequence: CASGPGTGAQPQHF. In nucleotides, the CDR3 is TGTGCCAGCGGCCCCGGGACAGGAGCTCAGCCCCAGCATTTT.

This chain connects TRBV11-2 to TRBJ2-3, with unresolved D. Germline CDR1 is SGHAT and CDR2 is FQNNGV. CDR3 length equals 15 residues. V lost 1 base and J lost 2, with 10 bases in between. The chain's CDR3 is CASSLVNPNTDTQYF. CDR3 nucleotide sequence: TGTGCCAGCAGCTTAGTTAATCCGAACACAGATACGCAGTATTTT.

The chain is built from TRBV5-5 and TRBJ1-4, with D perhaps matching TRBD1 (6 bases). Trimming pared 4 bases from V and 7 bases from J, leaving 17 bases between. In germline, CDR1 is SGHKS, CDR2 YYEKEE (reference sequence). This CDR3 has 15 residues. This chain's CDR3 is CASSNPGEIGEKLFF. CDR3 DNA sequence: TGTGCCAGCAGCAACCCAGGGGAAATTGGTGAAAAACTGTTTTTT.

This clonotype showed up just a few times. The V call is TRBV6-1, the J call TRBJ1-1; D may be TRBD1 (5 bases). The CDR3 has 15 residues. CDR1 MNHNS and CDR2 SASEGT come from the germline V gene. Trimming stripped 6 bases from V and 1 base from J, with 15 bases between. CDR3 nucleotide sequence: TGTGCCAGCAGCTATTCCGGGACTCAGAACACTGAAGCTTTCTTT. It translates to CASSYSGTQNTEAFF.

The CDR3 DNA follows: TGCGCCAGCAGCCCTGCCCTATACAATGAGCAGTTCTTC. Its translation is CASSPALYNEQFF. V usage is TRBV5-1 and J usage is TRBJ2-1, with D uncertain. The germline V and J ends were trimmed by 4 bases and 4 bases, with 9 bases remaining between them. Germline CDR1 and CDR2: SGHRS and YFSETQ. The CDR3 loop spans 13 amino acids.

The V gene is TRBV12-3 or TRBV12-4, the J gene TRBJ2-7, with 9 bases lining up with TRBD2. V was pared by 3 bases and J by 2 bases, with 5 bases of the junction left unmatched. The CDR3 length is 15 residues. The CDR3 sequence is CASSFASSGTYEQYF. CDR3 bases: TGTGCCAGCAGTTTCGCGTCTAGCGGGACCTACGAGCAGTACTTC.

This clonotype was found a few times. The gene calls are TRBV11-2 and TRBJ2-3; D is unclear. Germline values: CDR1 SGHAT, CDR2 FQNNGV. V was shortened by 3 bases and J by 3 bases, with 7 bases between the two germline ends. The CDR3 runs to 13 residues. In nucleotides, the CDR3 is TGTGCCAGCAGCTTTCCATTAACAGATACGCAGTATTTT. It specifies CASSFPLTDTQYF.

Regarding this clonotype: Sequence at one end of the junction differs from germline and may be a read error. CDR3 nucleotides: TGCGCCAGCAGCAATACTAGCGGGAGGATCAAGGACTTC. This sequence encodes CASSNTSGRIKDF. This chain links TRBV5-1 with TRBJ2-5, with 12 bases that match TRBD2. CDR3 length: 13 amino acids. The V gene's germline CDR1 is SGHRS and CDR2 YFSETQ.

This clonotype was seen more than once but under ten times. This chain uses TRBV20-1 with TRBJ2-2; 7 bases align to TRBD1. Trimming at V came to 5 bases and at J to 2 bases, leaving 5 bases not matched to a gene. This CDR3 contains 14 residues. The germline V gene has CDR1 DFQATT and CDR2 SNEGSKA (reference sequence). The CDR3 spells CSAHRGINTGELFF. The CDR3 bases are TGCAGTGCTCACAGGGGTATAAACACCGGGGAGCTGTTTTTT.

This clonotype was found a few times. The V gene is TRBV6-5, the J gene TRBJ1-6, with 7 bases matching TRBD1. CDR1 is MNHEY, CDR2 SVGAGI, per germline. The CDR3 loop spans 18 amino acids. The trim removed 2 bases at V and 0 bases at J, leaving 7 bases unmatched. In DNA, the CDR3 is TGTGCCAGCAGTTACCGCACAGGGGTCCCCTCCTATAATTCACCCCTCCACTTT. It is translated as CASSYRTGVPSYNSPLHF.

The V gene is TRBV4-2, the J gene TRBJ2-1, with D tentatively TRBD1 (6 bases). CDR3 size: 16 residues. Germline V gives CDR1 LGHNA, CDR2 YNFKEQ. Trimming left V 3 bases short and J 8 bases short, with 20 bases between. CDR3 amino acids: CASSHIRDNPGDEQFF. In DNA, the CDR3 is TGTGCCAGCAGCCATATCCGGGACAACCCAGGCGATGAGCAGTTCTTC.

This clonotype was seen a few times. The chain carries TRBV7-3 and TRBJ2-1; no reliable D call. The CDR3 length is 15 residues. Trimming took off 4 bases at V and 9 bases at J, with 19 bases between the two ends. Germline assignment: CDR1 SGHTA and CDR2 FQGTGA. The CDR3 nucleotides read TGTGCCAGCAGCTCCCCTCCTTCGCCGGCCGCTGAGCAGTTCTTC. Its protein is CASSSPPSPAAEQFF.